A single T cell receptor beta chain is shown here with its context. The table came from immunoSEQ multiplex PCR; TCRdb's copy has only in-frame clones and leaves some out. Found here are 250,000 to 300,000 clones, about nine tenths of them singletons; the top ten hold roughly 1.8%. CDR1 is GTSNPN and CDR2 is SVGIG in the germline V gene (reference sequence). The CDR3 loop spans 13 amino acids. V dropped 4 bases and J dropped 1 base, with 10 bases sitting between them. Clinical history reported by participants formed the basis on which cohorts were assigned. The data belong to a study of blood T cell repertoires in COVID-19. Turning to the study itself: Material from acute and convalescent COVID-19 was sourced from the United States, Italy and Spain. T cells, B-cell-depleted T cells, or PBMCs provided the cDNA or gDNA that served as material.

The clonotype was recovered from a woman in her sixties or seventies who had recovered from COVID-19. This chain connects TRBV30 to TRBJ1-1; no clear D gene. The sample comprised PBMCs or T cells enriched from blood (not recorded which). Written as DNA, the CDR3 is TGTGCCTGGAAATACGAGCGGAACACTGAAGCTTTCTTT. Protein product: CAWKYERNTEAFF.